This is a list of T cell receptor beta chains from one sample in a study of OX40 agonist ivuxolimab in advanced cancers. Assay: immunoSEQ multiplex PCR; the TCRdb copy retains only in-frame clones and omits some. The sample includes 28,000 or so clones, approximately 81% seen only once; the top ten take 22%. The material sequenced was CD4+ or CD8+ T cells sorted from blood, taken in a trial of the OX40 agonist ivuxolimab. All receptors come from an adult with an advanced solid tumor such as melanoma, head and neck, liver or kidney cancer. CDR3s include the opening cysteine and the closing phenylalanine or tryptophan. A D gene is named only where the DNA matches it firmly. The size field is filled for only some rows; it gives once, few, many or a size class.

J gene	clone size	V gene	D gene	CDR3 DNA	CDR3 protein
TRBJ1-2	-	TRBV5-4	TRBD1	TGTGCCAGCAGCCCTAGGACAGGCGGCTACACCTTC	CASSPRTGGYTF
TRBJ1-1	once	TRBV27	-	TGTGCCTCGCAGTTAGGCCTGAACACTGAAGCTTTCTTT	CASQLGLNTEAFF
TRBJ1-2	-	TRBV9	-	TGTGCCAGCAGCGTAGGTCCGGGACTTTCCTATGGCTACACCTTC	CASSVGPGLSYGYTF
TRBJ1-3	once	TRBV6-1	-	TGTGCCAGCAGTGAAGCACCCCCGGGGGGGGGCTCTGGAAACACCATATATTTT	CASSEAPPGGGSGNTIYF
TRBJ2-1	-	TRBV28	-	TGTGCCAGCACTCTTAGTGCTGAGCAGTTCTTC	CASTLSAEQFF
TRBJ2-7	-	TRBV7-2	TRBD2	TGTGCCAGCAGCCCGGGACTAATCTACGAGCAGTACTTC	CASSPGLIYEQYF
TRBJ2-7	-	TRBV5-1	-	TGCGCCAGCAGCTTGCCAGCTCGGGGTTACGAGCAGTACTTC	CASSLPARGYEQYF
TRBJ1-1	-	TRBV28	-	TGTGCCAGCAGTTGGGAGAACACTGAAGCTTTCTTT	CASSWENTEAFF
TRBJ2-7	-	TRBV18	TRBD1	TGTGCCAGCTCAACCCAGGGACAGGGATTTTACGAGCAGTACTTC	CASSTQGQGFYEQYF
TRBJ1-4	-	TRBV5-4	-	TGTGCCAGCAGCTGGACAGTAAATGAAAAACTGTTTTTT	CASSWTVNEKLFF
TRBJ2-3	-	TRBV15	-	TGTGCCACCAGCAGAGAATGGGCCAGCACAGATACGCAGTATTTT	CATSREWASTDTQYF
TRBJ2-7	-	TRBV5-1	TRBD2	TGCGCCAGCAGCTGGGGATTAGCGGGAGGGCCCGGTGAGCAGTACTTC	CASSWGLAGGPGEQYF
TRBJ2-1	-	TRBV7-6	TRBD2	TGTGCCAGCAGCTCACCGACTAGCGGAGAATACAATGAGCAGTTCTTC	CASSSPTSGEYNEQFF
TRBJ2-7	-	TRBV28	-	TGTGCCAGCAGTCCCGTGAGTATAGGAGGATCCTACGAGCAGTACTTC	CASSPVSIGGSYEQYF
TRBJ2-7	-	TRBV19	TRBD1	TGTGCCAGTAGTCCTCGGGACAGGGGACACGAGCAGTACTTC	CASSPRDRGHEQYF
TRBJ1-5	-	TRBV27	TRBD1	TGTGCCAGCGGGAAAACAGGGGGAAATCAGCCCCAGCATTTT	CASGKTGGNQPQHF
TRBJ1-6	-	TRBV2	-	TGTGCCAGCAGTTACAGGGACTCCGATTCACCCCTCCACTTT	CASSYRDSDSPLHF
TRBJ2-3	-	TRBV29-1	TRBD2	TGCAGCGTGGCTGGGACTAGCGGGAGTATCGCGCAGTATTTT	CSVAGTSGSIAQYF
TRBJ2-7	once	TRBV11-3	-	TGTGCCAGCAGCTTAGGAGGAGATTTCTACGAGCAGTACTTC	CASSLGGDFYEQYF
TRBJ1-5	-	TRBV28	-	TGTGCCAGCAGTTTCGGGGGGGGGAGCAATCAGCCCCAGCATTTT	CASSFGGGSNQPQHF
TRBJ2-7	-	TRBV7-9	TRBD1	TGTGCCAGCAGCTTAGGAAGGGACAGTTTTTCCTACGAGCAGTACTTC	CASSLGRDSFSYEQYF
TRBJ2-7	-	TRBV28	TRBD1	TGTGCCAGCAGTTTATTCGTCCGGGACAGGGTCTCCTACGAGCAGTACTTC	CASSLFVRDRVSYEQYF
TRBJ2-3	-	TRBV6-5	-	TGTGCCAGCAGTTACGTGAGGGGAACAGATACGCAGTATTTT	CASSYVRGTDTQYF
TRBJ2-2	-	TRBV9	-	TGTGCCAGCAGCATGGGGTCCACCGGGGAGCTGTTTTTT	CASSMGSTGELFF
TRBJ1-5	-	TRBV19	-	TGTGCCAGTAGTACTGGACACCCCCGGGGTCAGCCCCAGCATTTT	CASSTGHPRGQPQHF
TRBJ2-2	-	TRBV6-5	TRBD1	TGTGCCAGCAGTTCCGGGACAGGGGACACCGGGGAGCTGTTTTTT	CASSSGTGDTGELFF